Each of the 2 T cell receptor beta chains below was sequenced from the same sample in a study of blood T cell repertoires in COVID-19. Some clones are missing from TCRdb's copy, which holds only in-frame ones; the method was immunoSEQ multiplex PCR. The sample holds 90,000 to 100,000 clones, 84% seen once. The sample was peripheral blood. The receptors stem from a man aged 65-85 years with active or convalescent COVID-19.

CDR3 loop: CAIRDRSTDTQYF. DNA of the CDR3: TGTGCCATCAGGGACAGGAGCACAGATACGCAGTATTTT. The V and J genes are TRBV10-3 and TRBJ2-3, with TRBD1 matching over 7 bases. V shed 6 bases, J shed 0 bases, and the junction held 0 bases outside the gene matches. The CDR3 covers 13 residues. Germline values: CDR1 ENHRY, CDR2 SYGVKD.

The CDR3 sequence is CASSQGGEVNTEAFF. In DNA, the CDR3 is TGTGCCAGCAGCCAAGGGGGAGAGGTAAACACTGAAGCTTTCTTT. The rearrangement joins TRBV3-1 (or the pseudogene TRBV3-2) to TRBJ1-1, with D hard to call. The CDR3 loop spans 15 amino acids. Germline CDR1 LGHDT, CDR2 YNNKEL (reference sequence). V lost 1 base and J 2 bases, leaving 11 bases between the germline ends.